The 28 T cell receptor beta chains listed next were all sequenced from one sample in a study of T-cell memory formation after mild COVID-19. Via MiXCR, TCRdb re-called the 5' RACE reads, giving one row per CDR3 protein. The sample includes a few hundred thousand distinct CDR3 sequences, more than 15% seen only once; the top ten take 20% to 25%. The sequenced sample consisted of PBMCs or a T cell subset sorted from them (not recorded which). The receptors stem from a man between 18 and 29 years old who had mild COVID-19 (a few samples of this study predate the infection). Cell type and time point are not known.

V and J are TRBV27 and TRBJ2-1; D might be TRBD1 (6 bases). The V gene's germline CDR1 is MNHEY and CDR2 SMNVEV (reference sequence). V lost 5 bases to trimming and J lost 3 bases, with 11 bases between them. The CDR3 is made up of 14 amino acids. Written as DNA, the CDR3 is TGTGCCAGCAGTCCCCAGGGGTACTACAATGAGCAGTTCTTC. Translating gives CASSPQGYYNEQFF.

This chain joins TRBV5-5 and TRBJ2-1; D ambiguous. This CDR3 contains 14 residues. With 2 bases removed from V and 5 bases from J, the gap between germline ends came to 11 bases. The germline V gene has CDR1 SGHKS and CDR2 YYEKEE (reference sequence). CDR3 DNA sequence: TGTGCCAGCAGCTTTGGCTCAGCCAACAATGAGCAGTTCTTC. Translation gives CASSFGSANNEQFF.

This clonotype appeared a few times. This sequence joins TRBV6-2 or TRBV6-3 and TRBJ2-2; a weak D match, TRBD1 (6 bases). Germline V CDR1 and CDR2: MNHEY, SVGEGT. The CDR3 loop spans 14 amino acids. Trimming cost V 7 bases and J 0 bases, with 9 bases left between them. CDR3 region: CASIRGPNTGELFF. CDR3 bases: TGTGCCAGCATCAGGGGCCCGAACACCGGGGAGCTGTTTTTT.

This chain joins TRBV6-1 and TRBJ1-3; no firm D call. Germline values: CDR1 MNHNS, CDR2 SASEGT. V lost 0 bases and J 0 bases, leaving 12 bases between the germline ends. The CDR3 is 17 amino acids. The CDR3 DNA reads as TGTGCCAGCAGTGAAGCGCTTCAGAGGCTCTCTGGAAACACCATATATTTT. Translation: CASSEALQRLSGNTIYF.

This clonotype was found once. DNA for the CDR3: TGTGCCAGCAGCAAGGGACAGGGAGATGGCTACACCTTC. Translation gives CASSKGQGDGYTF. This chain uses TRBV5-4 with TRBJ1-2; 9 nucleotides agree with TRBD1. The CDR3 is 13 residues long. Unmatched junction bases numbered 4, after V lost 4 bases and J lost 6 bases. Per the germline V gene, CDR1 is SGHNT and CDR2 is YYREEE (reference sequence).

This clonotype has a handful of counts. V is TRBV6-2 or TRBV6-3 and J is TRBJ1-1; 10 bases map to TRBD1. Trimming removed 7 bases from V and 6 bases from J; junction bases left unmatched: 8. Germline loops: CDR1 MNHEY, CDR2 SVGEGT. This CDR3 has 14 amino acids. As DNA, the CDR3 is TGTGCCAGCACCTTACCGGGACAGGGGTCTGAAGCTTTCTTT. Its translation is CASTLPGQGSEAFF.

The J gene is TRBJ2-5, the V gene TRBV24-1; tentative D call: TRBD1 (6 bases). V gave up 4 bases and J gave up 5 bases, with 10 bases separating them. Germline lookup yields CDR1 KGHDR and CDR2 SFDVKD. The CDR3 has 13 amino acids. CDR3 residues: CATSDSGVETQYF. In DNA, the CDR3 is TGTGCCACCAGTGACTCAGGGGTGGAGACCCAGTACTTC.

This chain joins TRBV4-1 and TRBJ1-5; D may be TRBD1 (6 bases). Germline loops: CDR1 MGHRA, CDR2 YSYEKL. V lost 0 bases and J 2 bases, leaving 11 bases between the germline ends. The CDR3 is 16 residues long. The CDR3 bases are TGCGCCAGCAGCCAAGATGGGGGGCTAGGCAATCAGCCCCAGCATTTT. As protein: CASSQDGGLGNQPQHF.

This chain links TRBV15 with TRBJ1-5, with a weak D call TRBD1 (5 bases). V gave up 0 bases and J gave up 5 bases, with 8 bases separating them. The germline CDR1 and CDR2 sequences are LNHNV and YYDKDF (reference sequence). The CDR3 length is 14 residues. As DNA, the CDR3 is TGTGCCACCAGCAGAGACCCGGGGCATCAGCCCCAGCATTTT. Protein sequence: CATSRDPGHQPQHF.

This chain connects TRBV6-6 to TRBJ1-5, with a weak D call TRBD1 (5 bases). The CDR3 runs to 13 residues. CDR1 and CDR2 from the germline V gene are MNHNY and SVGAGI (reference sequence). The germline V and J ends were trimmed by 2 bases and 8 bases, with 10 bases remaining between them. The CDR3 is CASSYGGGEPQHF. The CDR3 coding sequence is TGTGCCAGCAGTTACGGCGGAGGGGAGCCCCAGCATTTT.

J is TRBJ1-1 and V is TRBV7-3; D might be TRBD1 (6 bases). This CDR3 comprises 14 residues. With 0 bases removed from V and 7 bases from J, the gap between germline ends came to 12 bases. CDR1 is SGHTA, CDR2 FQGTGA, per germline. The CDR3 loop is CASSLTYRDNEAFF. CDR3 DNA sequence: TGTGCCAGCAGCTTAACGTACAGGGATAATGAAGCTTTCTTT.

This clonotype has only a few counts. The V gene is TRBV7-2, the J gene TRBJ1-5; D is unclear. In germline, CDR1 is SGHTA, CDR2 FQGNSA. Trimming removed 2 bases from V and 6 bases from J, with 5 bases in between. The CDR3 extends over 12 amino acids. The CDR3 nucleotides read TGTGCCAGCAGCTTAAAGGGTCAGCCCCAGCATTTT. Protein: CASSLKGQPQHF.

The gene calls are TRBV19 and TRBJ1-2; 8 bases are shared with TRBD1. The CDR3 extends over 14 amino acids. Germline V gene data show CDR1 as LNHDA and CDR2 as SQIVND (reference sequence). J gave up 5 bases and V 3 bases, and 5 bases lay outside the gene matches. The CDR3 bases are TGTGCCAGTAGTATCGGGACAGGTCGATATGGCTACACCTTC. Its protein product is CASSIGTGRYGYTF.

The table lists this clonotype with a few counts. The chain couples TRBV7-9 to TRBJ2-7, with D possibly called TRBD1 or TRBD2 (5 bases each). V shed 5 bases and J shed 0 bases, with 17 bases lying between them. CDR3 size: 16 residues. Germline loops: CDR1 SEHNR, CDR2 FQNEAQ (reference sequence). The CDR3 bases are TGTGCCAGCAGCCGGGCACCGGGACCGACCTCCTACGAGCAGTACTTC. This gives the protein CASSRAPGPTSYEQYF.

This clonotype showed up many times. The chain links TRBV5-1 to TRBJ1-4; D perhaps matches TRBD1 (6 bases). Trimming removed 4 bases from V and 10 bases from J, with 17 bases in between. This CDR3 is built from 14 residues. Germline-derived CDR1 and CDR2 are SGHRS and YFSETQ. The CDR3, as DNA: TGCGCCAGCAGCGGCCCAGGGGATTACGGAAAACTGTTTTTT. Its translation: CASSGPGDYGKLFF.

The chain employs TRBV6-2 or TRBV6-3 and TRBJ2-4; 14 bases line up with TRBD2. V lost 6 bases and J lost 7; bases outside the gene matches: 8. Germline CDR1 is MNHEY and CDR2 is SVGEGT. The CDR3 extends over 16 amino acids. CDR3 nucleotide sequence: TGTGCCAGCAGCTTGACTAGCGGGGGGGCGTATAACATTCAGTACTTC. Encoded protein: CASSLTSGGAYNIQYF.

This clonotype was seen a few times. This chain connects TRBV7-2 to TRBJ2-5, with 8 bases lining up with TRBD2. The CDR3 loop spans 17 amino acids. V was clipped by 1 base and J by 5 bases; unmatched bases: 12. Germline values: CDR1 SGHTA, CDR2 FQGNSA. The CDR3 nucleotides are TGTGCCAGCAGCTTAGTACATCGGAGCGGGGGATGGGAGACCCAGTACTTC. This codes for CASSLVHRSGGWETQYF.

J is TRBJ2-4 and V is TRBV12-3 or TRBV12-4; perhaps TRBD2 as D (6 bases). The V and J ends lost 5 bases and 0 bases respectively, with 17 bases between them. The CDR3 length is 17 residues. The CDR3 sequence is CASSPRTILLAKNIQYF. In DNA, the CDR3 is TGTGCCAGCAGTCCAAGGACTATTTTACTAGCCAAAAACATTCAGTACTTC.

As concerns this clonotype: Sequence at one end of the junction differs from germline and may be a read error. This sequence joins TRBV28 and TRBJ1-2; the match to TRBD1 covers 9 bases. The germline V gene encodes CDR1 MDHEN and CDR2 SYDVKM. This CDR3 comprises 13 residues. The CDR3 sequence: CASSLGGQGKVAF. CDR3 coding DNA: TGTGCCAGCAGTTTAGGGGGACAGGGAAAAGTGGCCTTC.

The chain recombines TRBV28 with TRBJ2-7, with 7 bases aligning to TRBD1. The CDR3 sequence is 13 residues long. Germline CDR1 MDHEN, CDR2 SYDVKM. The junction had 4 bases not matched to a gene; V was cut back by 5 bases and J by 3 bases. DNA for the CDR3: TGTGCCAGCAGTGGGGACAGAGTCTACGAGCAGTACGTC. This encodes CASSGDRVYEQYV.

This clonotype has a handful of counts. The CDR3 loop is CASSQDGGYGYTF. The CDR3, as DNA: TGTGCCAGCAGCCAAGACGGAGGCTATGGCTACACCTTC. J is TRBJ1-2 and V is TRBV4-2; D is uncertain. Germline V gene sequence: CDR1 LGHNA, CDR2 YNFKEQ. Trimming shortened V by 0 bases and J by 4 bases, and 6 bases separated the two germline ends. CDR3 size: 13 residues.

The chain is built from TRBV12-3 or TRBV12-4 and TRBJ1-2; D is undetermined. The CDR3 runs 12 residues. The ends were cut back, 7 bases at V and 7 bases at J, with 13 bases in the middle. For the CDR3, the DNA is TGTGCCAGCACCTCCGGGATGCGTGGCTACACCTTC. It yields the protein CASTSGMRGYTF.

In this sample, this clonotype turned up a few times. This rearrangement joins TRBV11-1 to TRBJ1-1; D gene unclear. Trimming cost V 5 bases and J 7 bases, with 14 bases left between them. This CDR3 has 13 amino acids. Per the germline V gene, CDR1 is SGHAT and CDR2 is FQDESV (reference sequence). The CDR3 loop is CASSRVGQLEAFF. DNA of the CDR3: TGTGCCAGCAGCAGGGTTGGCCAGCTTGAAGCTTTCTTT.

The rearrangement links TRBV6-1 to TRBJ1-2, with a weak D call TRBD1 (5 bases). This CDR3 contains 13 residues. Looked up from germline, CDR1 is MNHNS and CDR2 is SASEGT. V gave up 7 bases and J gave up 8 bases, with 17 bases separating them. CDR3 nucleotide sequence: TGTGCCAGCACCCTACCAGGGTATGGCGGCTACACCTTC. Residues: CASTLPGYGGYTF.

This clonotype occurred many times. The junction and the germline gene differ at one end; a read error may be behind it. The chain couples TRBV2 to TRBJ2-1, with D unclear. The CDR3 has 14 residues. Germline lookup yields CDR1 SNHLY and CDR2 FYNNEI. CDR3 coding DNA: TGCGCCAGCAGCCCCGCCAGCTCCTACAATGAGCAGTTCTTC. Translated, it gives CASSPASSYNEQFF.

As DNA, the CDR3 is TGTGCCAGCAGTACGGGGGAGAATCAGCCCCAGCATTTT. It codes for CASSTGENQPQHF. This chain connects TRBV6-2 or TRBV6-3 to TRBJ1-5; D is possibly TRBD1 (5 bases). Germline values: CDR1 MNHEY, CDR2 SVGEGT. V dropped 5 bases and J dropped 4 bases, with 9 bases sitting between them. The CDR3 runs 13 residues.

This clonotype has a count of ten or more. The chain is built from TRBV7-8 and TRBJ2-7; 7 bases align to TRBD1. CDR3 size: 13 residues. Germline-derived CDR1 and CDR2 are SGHVS and FQNEAQ. With V trimmed by 3 bases and J by 7 bases, 6 bases remained unmatched. The CDR3 sequence: CASSFEGAQEQYV. CDR3 DNA: TGTGCCAGCAGCTTTGAGGGGGCTCAAGAGCAGTACGTC.

The table lists this clonotype with a few counts. V is TRBV6-5 and J is TRBJ2-4; unclear D gene. Trimming stripped 6 bases from V and 5 bases from J, with 11 bases between. This CDR3 has 13 residues. Germline lookup yields CDR1 MNHEY and CDR2 SVGAGI. The CDR3 DNA sequence: TGTGCCAGCAGGAGCCCGCTGGAAAACATTCAGTACTTC. It specifies CASRSPLENIQYF.